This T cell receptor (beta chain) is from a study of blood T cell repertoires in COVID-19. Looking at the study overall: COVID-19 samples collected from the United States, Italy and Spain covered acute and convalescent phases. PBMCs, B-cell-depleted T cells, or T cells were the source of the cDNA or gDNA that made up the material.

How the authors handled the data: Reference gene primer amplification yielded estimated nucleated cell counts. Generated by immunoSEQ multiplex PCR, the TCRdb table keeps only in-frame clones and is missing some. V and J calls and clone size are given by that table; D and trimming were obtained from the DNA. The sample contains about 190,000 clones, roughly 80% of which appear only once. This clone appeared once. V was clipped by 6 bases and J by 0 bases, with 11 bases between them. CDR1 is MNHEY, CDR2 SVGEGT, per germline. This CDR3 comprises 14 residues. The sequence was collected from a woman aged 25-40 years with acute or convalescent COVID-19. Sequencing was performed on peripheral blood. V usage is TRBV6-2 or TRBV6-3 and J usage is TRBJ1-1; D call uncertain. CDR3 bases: TGTGCCAGCAGCCAAAACCGGTTGAACACTGAAGCTTTCTTT. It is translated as CASSQNRLNTEAFF.